These T cell receptor beta chains were read from a single sample in a study of blood T cell repertoires in COVID-19. Profiling relied on immunoSEQ multiplex PCR, and the TCRdb table lists in-frame clones only, not all of them. This table has approximately 70,000 clones, roughly nine tenths appearing once. The sequenced sample consisted of peripheral blood. The source of these receptors is a man aged 35-49 years with COVID-19, enrolled during active disease. Each CDR3 is given with its conserved first and last residue. A D gene is named only where the DNA matches it firmly. Clone sizes are given selectively: once, few, many, or a class where the clone is expanded.

>TRBJ2-5|TRBV12-3/TRBV12-4|.|.
CASRGDNQETQYF
TGTGCCAGCAGAGGGGACAATCAAGAGACCCAGTACTTC
>TRBJ2-7|TRBV2|.|TRBD2
CASLLAYEQYF
TGTGCCAGCCTACTAGCGTACGAGCAGTACTTC
>TRBJ1-2|TRBV19|.|.
CASSPSDYGYTF
TGTGCCAGTAGCCCCTCAGACTATGGCTACACCTTC
>TRBJ2-3|TRBV3-1/TRBV3-2|.|TRBD2
CASSQDTSGVRNYF
TGTGCCAGCAGCCAAGATACTAGCGGGGTTCGTAACTATTTT
>TRBJ1-4|TRBV30|.|.
CAWSPTDRNEKLFF
TGTGCCTGGAGTCCTACAGACAGGAATGAAAAACTGTTTTTT
>TRBJ1-2|TRBV28|few|.
CAAQGYGYTF
TGTGCCGCCCAGGGGTATGGCTACACCTTC
>TRBJ1-1|TRBV6-2/TRBV6-3|.|.
CASSPSRLSFRNTEAFF
TGTGCCAGCAGCCCTTCGAGACTCTCGTTTCGTAACACTGAAGCTTTCTTT
>TRBJ1-3|TRBV6-5|few|.
CASRPRFEPGNTIYF
TGTGCCAGCAGACCCCGTTTCGAGCCTGGAAACACCATATATTTT
>TRBJ2-3|TRBV5-1|.|.
CASSLTDTDTQYF
TGCGCCAGCAGCTTGACAGACACAGATACGCAGTATTTT
>TRBJ2-7|TRBV5-1|.|TRBD1
CASSHSNDRAGAYEQYF
TGCGCCAGCAGCCACTCGAACGACAGGGCGGGTGCCTACGAGCAGTACTTC
>TRBJ1-5|TRBV19|.|.
CASSAGQSQPQHF
TGTGCCAGTAGCGCGGGGCAAAGTCAGCCCCAGCATTTT
>TRBJ1-2|TRBV7-9|.|.
CASSLAGAGNDGYTF
TGTGCCAGCAGCTTAGCAGGGGCCGGTAATGATGGCTACACCTTC
>TRBJ1-4|TRBV5-1|.|TRBD1
CASSPGTGINEKLFF
TGCGCCAGCAGCCCCGGGACAGGGATAAATGAAAAACTGTTTTTT
>TRBJ1-1|TRBV19|few|.
CASSGGGRGTEAFF
TGTGCCAGCAGCGGCGGGGGCAGGGGAACTGAAGCTTTCTTT
>TRBJ2-5|TRBV30|.|.
CAWSVVYGGGETQYF
TGTGCCTGGAGCGTCGTGTATGGGGGCGGAGAGACCCAGTACTTC
>TRBJ1-5|TRBV2|.|.
CASSPEESQPQHF
TGTGCCAGCAGTCCCGAGGAGTCTCAGCCCCAGCATTTT
>TRBJ1-1|TRBV5-1|.|.
CASSLDGSIGEAFF
TGCGCCAGCAGCTTGGATGGGAGTATCGGTGAAGCTTTCTTT
>TRBJ2-7|TRBV5-1|.|TRBD1
CASSSGQGAGEQYF
TGCGCCAGCAGCTCGGGACAGGGGGCTGGCGAGCAGTACTTC
>TRBJ1-3|TRBV9|.|TRBD1
CASSDRTGGRSGNTIYF
TGTGCCAGCAGCGACCGTACAGGGGGCAGGTCTGGAAACACCATATATTTT
>TRBJ2-3|TRBV11-3|.|.
CASSLGSLPGGTDTQYF
TGTGCCAGCAGCTTAGGCTCCCTCCCGGGGGGCACAGATACGCAGTATTTT
>TRBJ1-1|TRBV6-5|.|TRBD1
CASSSTAGGLAFF
TGTGCCAGCAGTTCAACGGCAGGGGGGCTGGCTTTCTTT
>TRBJ1-4|TRBV7-8|.|TRBD1
CASSPGTARNEKLFF
TGTGCCAGCAGCCCCGGGACAGCTCGTAATGAAAAACTGTTTTTT
>TRBJ2-5|TRBV3-1/TRBV3-2|.|.
CASSQDSTGETQYF
TGTGCCAGCAGCCAAGATAGTACGGGGGAGACCCAGTACTTC
>TRBJ1-6|TRBV28|few|TRBD1
CASSLGQGGNSPLHF
TGTGCCAGCAGTTTAGGACAGGGAGGTAATTCACCCCTCCACTTT